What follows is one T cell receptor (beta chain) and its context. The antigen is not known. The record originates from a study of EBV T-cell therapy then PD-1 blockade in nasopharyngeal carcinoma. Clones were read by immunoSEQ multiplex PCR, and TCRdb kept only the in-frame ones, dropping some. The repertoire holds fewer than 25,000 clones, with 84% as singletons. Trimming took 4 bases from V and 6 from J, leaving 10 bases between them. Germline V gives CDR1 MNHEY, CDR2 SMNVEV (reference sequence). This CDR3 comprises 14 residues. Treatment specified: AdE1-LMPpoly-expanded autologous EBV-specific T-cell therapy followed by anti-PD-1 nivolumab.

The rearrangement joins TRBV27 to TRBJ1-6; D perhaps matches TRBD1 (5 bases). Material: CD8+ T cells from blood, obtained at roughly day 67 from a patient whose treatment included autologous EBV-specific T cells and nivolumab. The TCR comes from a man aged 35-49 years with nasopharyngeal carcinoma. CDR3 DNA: TGTGCCAGCAGTTACAGGAACCTTAATTCACCCCTCCACTTT. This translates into CASSYRNLNSPLHF.